What follows is one TCR beta chain and its context. The antigen it recognizes is unknown. It has no much larger one-base neighbor in the sample; base qualities were not kept. This record comes from a study of shared clonotypes between healthy human individuals (dated by TCRdb to the early 2020s). For context, the study as a whole: Three men and a couple of women, aged 18 to 49 years, made up the cohort. For each donor, CD4 naive and CD4 memory were each run on three plates, CD8 naive on two plates, and CD8 memory on one plate. To estimate repertoire size and how much clonotypes are shared between individuals, the study performed deep sequencing of blood TCR repertoires from about 5 healthy adults. Libraries were prepared and TCR repertoires were sequenced by different laboratories using diverse techniques, in order to increase sequencing depth and limit assay-specific biases. Per donor, leukapheresis produced somewhere between about 0.8 and 9 billion PBMCs. On the study overall, not on this receptor specifically: The small number of donors limited the genetic and exposure-history diversity represented. When four donors were compared, the shared fraction of clonotypes was approximately 5% for naive CD4, less than 4% for naive CD8, more than 2% for memory CD4, and 0.4% for memory CD8. Sampling was restricted to blood, and TCR repertoires in tissues likely differ from the TCR repertoires found in blood. Compared with non-shared clonotypes, clonotypes shared by all four sorted-subset donors had higher generation probabilities. Incomplete sequencing was indicated by rarefaction of sorted-subset datasets, despite the large sequencing depth. Naive subsets generally had larger estimated clonotype richness than memory subsets. Pairwise subsampling indicated that sequencing depth was expected to affect the degree of clonotype sharing among donors.

The CDR3 runs 11 amino acids, cysteine and phenylalanine included. The sequence is cut down to CDR3 DNA, 33 bases in frame from base 1. The junction shows trimming of 11 bases on V and 7 bases on J, plus 11 bases between the germline ends. The germline V gene (reference sequence) provides CDR1 SEHNR and CDR2 FQNEAQ. Using the deep immunoSEQ assay, multiplex PCR amplified TCR CDR3 regions from genomic DNA. For each cell subset, the extracted genomic DNA was distributed evenly across all wells of several immunoSEQ 96-well plates, and each plate served as one replicate. Each replicate PCR for sorted subsets received about 220 ng genomic DNA, equal to some 32,000 T cell genomes. The purified libraries were quantified using a Qubit 3.0 fluorometer, sized with a Bioanalyzer 2100, and then quantified again using the KAPA Library Quantification kit. A separate single-read 150-cycle Illumina NextSeq 550 flow cell was used to sequence each immunoSEQ 96-well plate. Concerning the study's data processing: Because the immunoSEQ output held only junctional sequences and lacked quality scores, the filtering could not match the filtering applied to full-length reads. To assign V/J genes and CDR3, sequences were annotated using PyIR, a Python wrapper for IgBLAST v1.9, with IMGT germline references. Reads were filtered out if the reads had weak V/J assignments (E-value above 1e-6), no CDR3, stop codons, out-of-frame junctions, or ambiguous translated residues. V3J clonotypes were defined as sequences sharing the same inferred V gene, J gene, and CDR3 amino acid sequence. Percentage overlap between repertoires was calculated by dividing the number of shared unique clonotypes by the size of the smaller repertoire. Repertoire richness was assessed with RTK rarefaction, the Chao1 estimator, and Recon v2.1 estimates of unobserved clonotypes. For all TCRbeta clonotypes obtained by the gDNA method from a handful of donors, generation probabilities were computed with OLGA. The table comes from immuneACCESS by way of TCRdb, which keeps in-frame sequences with V and J called. Part of the clones is missing from these tables; in studies checked, under half for an unresolved V gene and the rest for unknown reasons. That table supplies the V and J calls and clone size; D and trimming were determined from the DNA. Here the sample has millions of clones; approximately 95% occur a single time. The ten largest make up 0.13% of the sample.

Healthy HIV-negative adults with no recently reported acute infections or vaccinations were included as donors. All donors were Caucasian adults living in Nashville, Tennessee, USA. CD4+ T cells were enriched by magnetic negative selection, after which naive cells were positively selected on CD45RA and the negative fraction was taken as the memory subset. Blood was collected by leukapheresis, and PBMCs were isolated by Ficoll-Histopaque density gradient centrifugation and then cryopreserved in liquid nitrogen vapor phase. Purity and quantity of every magnetically sorted T cell population were checked by analytical flow cytometry. Each sorted fraction had its genomic DNA isolated and then quantified by UV absorbance on a Nanodrop 2000c.

The TCR was taken from a man younger than 35 in good health. Source material: naive CD4+ T cells sorted from blood. Read against the paper, the sample's cell subset or site label means: CD45RA+ positively selected. Recombination joined TRBV7-9 with TRBJ2-2, with a tentative D gene TRBD2 over 5 matching bases. The CDR3 amino acid sequence is: CAGESHGELFF. The nucleotide sequence is given as TGTGCCGGGGAGAGTCACGGGGAGCTGTTTTTT.